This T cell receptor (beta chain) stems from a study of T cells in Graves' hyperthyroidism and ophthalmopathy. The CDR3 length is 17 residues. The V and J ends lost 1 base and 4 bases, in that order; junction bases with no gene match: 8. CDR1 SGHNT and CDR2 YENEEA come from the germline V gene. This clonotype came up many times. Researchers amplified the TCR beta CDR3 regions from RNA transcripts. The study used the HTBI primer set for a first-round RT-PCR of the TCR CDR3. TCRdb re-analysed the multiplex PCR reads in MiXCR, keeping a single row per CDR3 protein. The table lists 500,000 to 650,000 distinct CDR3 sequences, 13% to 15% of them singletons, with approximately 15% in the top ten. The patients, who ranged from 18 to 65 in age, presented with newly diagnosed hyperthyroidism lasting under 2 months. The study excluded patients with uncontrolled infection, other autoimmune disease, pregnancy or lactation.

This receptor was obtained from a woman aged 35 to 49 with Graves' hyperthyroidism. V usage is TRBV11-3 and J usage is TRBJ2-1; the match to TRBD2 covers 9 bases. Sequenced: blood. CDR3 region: CASSLGPIAGEYNEQFF. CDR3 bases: TGTGCCAGCAGCTTAGGACCCATAGCGGGAGAGTACAATGAGCAGTTCTTC.